This TCR beta chain was recovered during a study of shared clonotypes between healthy human individuals. V lost 2 bases to trimming and J lost 6 bases, with 5 bases between them. This CDR3 has 13 amino acids. Per germline, CDR1 KGHSH and CDR2 LQKENI. This clone was recorded a few times. The sample holds other DNA sequences that translate to the same CDR3. Sequencing used immunoSEQ multiplex PCR; TCRdb keeps in-frame clones, though not all of them. The repertoire includes just over 2,000,000 clones, 95% of them detected once, and 0.1% to 0.15% sits in the top ten. The TCR sequence derives from a man aged 18 to 35 in good health. Sequenced material: naive CD4+ T cells sorted from blood. Stated subset: CD45RA+ positively selected. The chain joins TRBV18 to TRBJ1-6; no definite D call. Here the CDR3 DNA reads TGTGCCAGCTCACCAGGGCCTAATTCACCCCTCCACTTT. Translating it yields CASSPGPNSPLHF.